This passage covers 7 T cell receptor beta chains from one sample sequenced in a study of cytomegalovirus exposure and HLA in healthy donors. This PCR relied on a set of 60 Vbeta primers and 13 Jbeta primers. Measured with immunoSEQ multiplex PCR; TCRdb has only the in-frame clones, and not every one. The table lists 100,000 to 150,000 clones, 80% of them singletons, with around 1.3% in the top ten. The sequenced sample was PBMCs. The receptors derive from a female donor in good health and CMV-seronegative.

The chain joins TRBV19 to TRBJ2-2; 8 nucleotides line up with TRBD2. CDR1 is LNHDA and CDR2 is SQIVND in the germline V gene (reference sequence). V was pared by 10 bases and J by 5 bases, with 15 bases of the junction left unmatched. The CDR3 runs to 16 residues. In DNA, the CDR3 is TGTGCCACAAAGGGACTTGCGGGAGGACGAACCGGGGAGCTGTTTTTT. This translates into CATKGLAGGRTGELFF.

This clone was seen just once. The chain carries TRBV6-1 and TRBJ1-1; possibly TRBD1 for D (5 bases). The germline V gene encodes CDR1 MNHNS and CDR2 SASEGT. This CDR3 is 13 amino acids long. Trimming removed 2 bases at V and 6 bases at J, with 10 bases between. This chain's CDR3 is CASSELRGAEAFF. The DNA of the CDR3 is TGTGCCAGCAGTGAATTGCGGGGGGCTGAAGCTTTCTTT.

V usage is TRBV7-2 and J usage is TRBJ1-6; TRBD1 agrees at 8 bases. The CDR3 is 14 residues long. V was clipped by 5 bases and J by 10 bases; unmatched bases: 7. Germline CDR1 reads SGHTA; CDR2 reads FQGNSA. The CDR3 loop is CASSPTGVRSPLHF. CDR3 nucleotides: TGTGCCAGCAGCCCGACAGGGGTGAGGTCACCCCTCCACTTT. The whole variable domain, filled in from reference TRBV7-2 and TRBJ1-6, reads GAGVSQSPSNKVTEKGKDVELRCDPISGHTALYWYRQSLGQGLEFLIYFQGNSAPDKSGLPSDRFSAERTGGSVSTLTIQRTQQEDSAVYLCASSPTGVRSPLHFGNGTRLTVT.

The V and J genes are TRBV28 and TRBJ2-3, with D perhaps TRBD2 (5 bases). Germline V gene sequence: CDR1 MDHEN, CDR2 SYDVKM. There are 14 residues in the CDR3. The V and J ends lost 8 bases and 0 bases respectively, with 12 bases between them. The CDR3 is CASRTGRSTDTQYF. The CDR3 nucleotides read TGTGCCAGCCGGACTGGGCGGAGCACAGATACGCAGTATTTT.

The chain links TRBV5-1 to TRBJ1-5, with a weak D call TRBD1 (6 bases). The CDR3 has 13 residues. Germline V CDR1 and CDR2: SGHRS, YFSETQ. Trimming stripped 6 bases from V and 4 bases from J, with 11 bases between. Here the CDR3 DNA reads TGCGCCAGCAAACAGGGTCCGAATCAGCCCCAGCATTTT. Its protein product is CASKQGPNQPQHF. The full variable domain, completed using reference TRBV5-1 and TRBJ1-5, is KAGVTQTPRYLIKTRGQQVTLSCSPISGHRSVSWYQQTPGQGLQFLFEYFSETQRNKGNFPGRFSGRQFSNSRSEMNVSTLELGDSALYLCASKQGPNQPQHFGDGTRLSIL.

The chain uses TRBV6-1 and TRBJ2-3; 9 nucleotides match TRBD2. The CDR3 spans 15 residues. Germline V gene lookup returns CDR1 MNHNS and CDR2 SASEGT. Trimming cost V 7 bases and J 3 bases; bases outside gene matches: 8. The CDR3 is CASTPRTSETDTQYF. The CDR3 coding sequence is TGTGCCAGCACCCCCCGGACTAGCGAGACAGATACGCAGTATTTT.

The V gene is TRBV14, the J gene TRBJ2-1; TRBD1 aligns across 8 bases. Germline CDR1 reads SGHDN; CDR2 reads FVKESK. V shed 1 base, J shed 4 bases, and the junction held 3 bases outside the gene matches. This CDR3 comprises 15 residues. Written as DNA, the CDR3 is TGTGCCAGCAGCCAAGTACAGGGGGTATACAATGAGCAGTTCTTC. This gives the protein CASSQVQGVYNEQFF.